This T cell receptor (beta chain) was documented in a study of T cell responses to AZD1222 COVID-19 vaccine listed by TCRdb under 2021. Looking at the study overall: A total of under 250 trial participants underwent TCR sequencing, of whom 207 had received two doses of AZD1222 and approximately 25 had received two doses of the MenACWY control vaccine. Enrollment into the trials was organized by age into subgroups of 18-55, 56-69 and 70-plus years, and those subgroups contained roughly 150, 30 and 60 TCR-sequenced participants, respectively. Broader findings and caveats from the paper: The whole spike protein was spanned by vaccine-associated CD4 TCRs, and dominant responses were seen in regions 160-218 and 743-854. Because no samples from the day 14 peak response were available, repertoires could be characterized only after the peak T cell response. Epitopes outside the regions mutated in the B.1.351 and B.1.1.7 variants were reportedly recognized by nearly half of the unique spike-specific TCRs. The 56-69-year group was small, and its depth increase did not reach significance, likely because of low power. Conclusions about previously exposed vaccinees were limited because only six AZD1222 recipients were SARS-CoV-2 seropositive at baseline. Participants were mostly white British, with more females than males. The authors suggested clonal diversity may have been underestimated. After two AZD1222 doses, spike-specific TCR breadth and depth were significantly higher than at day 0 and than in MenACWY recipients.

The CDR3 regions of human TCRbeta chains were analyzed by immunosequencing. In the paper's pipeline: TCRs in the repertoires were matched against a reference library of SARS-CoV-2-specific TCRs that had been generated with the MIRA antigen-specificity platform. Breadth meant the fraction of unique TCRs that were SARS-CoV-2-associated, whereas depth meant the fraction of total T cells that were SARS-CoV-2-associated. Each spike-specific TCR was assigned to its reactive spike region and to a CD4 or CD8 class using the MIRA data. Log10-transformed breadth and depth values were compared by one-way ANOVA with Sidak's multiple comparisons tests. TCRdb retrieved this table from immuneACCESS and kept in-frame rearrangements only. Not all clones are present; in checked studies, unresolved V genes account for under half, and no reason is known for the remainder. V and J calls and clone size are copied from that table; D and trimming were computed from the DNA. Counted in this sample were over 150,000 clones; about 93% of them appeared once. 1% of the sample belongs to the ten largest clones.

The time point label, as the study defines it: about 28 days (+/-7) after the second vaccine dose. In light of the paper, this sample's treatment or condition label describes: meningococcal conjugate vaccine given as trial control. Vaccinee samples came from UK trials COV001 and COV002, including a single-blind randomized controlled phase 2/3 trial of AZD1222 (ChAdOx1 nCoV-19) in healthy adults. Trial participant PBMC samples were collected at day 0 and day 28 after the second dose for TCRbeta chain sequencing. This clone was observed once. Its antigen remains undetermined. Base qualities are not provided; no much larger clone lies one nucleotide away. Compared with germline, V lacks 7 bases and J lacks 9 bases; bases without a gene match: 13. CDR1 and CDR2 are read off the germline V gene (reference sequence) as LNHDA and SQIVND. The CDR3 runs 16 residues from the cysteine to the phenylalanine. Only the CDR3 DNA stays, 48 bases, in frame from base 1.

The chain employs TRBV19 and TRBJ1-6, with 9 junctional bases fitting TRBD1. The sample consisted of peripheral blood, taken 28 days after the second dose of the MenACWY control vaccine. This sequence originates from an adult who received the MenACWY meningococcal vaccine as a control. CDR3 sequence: CASTPMNRGRGSPLHF. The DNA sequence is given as TGTGCCAGTACCCCGATGAACAGGGGGCGAGGTTCACCCCTCCACTTT.